The rows below give T cell receptor beta chains drawn from one sample of a study of Ad26.COV2.S vaccination and SARS-CoV-2 variants. Sequencing was performed with immunoSEQ multiplex PCR; in TCRdb, only in-frame clones are kept and a portion is missing. Of over 400,000 clones listed, roughly 87% are singletons. Material: peripheral blood, obtained in a trial of Ad26.COV2.S vaccine versus placebo. The receptors come from a person between 18 and 59 years old who received the Ad26.COV2.S COVID-19 vaccine or a placebo. Each CDR3 is given with its conserved first and last residue. The order of the fields is V gene, D gene, J gene, clone size, CDR3 DNA, CDR3 protein. A D gene is named only where the DNA matches it firmly. Size is stated for part of the rows, as once, few or many counts, or as a class when the clone is expanded.

v_call: TRBV28; d_call: -; j_call: TRBJ2-2; clone_size: once; cdr3_nt: TGTGCCAGCACTCTCCCCACCGGGAACACCGGGGAGCTGTTTTTT; cdr3_aa: CASTLPTGNTGELFF
v_call: TRBV3-1/TRBV3-2; d_call: -; j_call: TRBJ2-7; clone_size: -; cdr3_nt: TGTGCCAGCAGCCAAGGACGACACGACGAGCAGTACTTC; cdr3_aa: CASSQGRHDEQYF
v_call: TRBV19; d_call: -; j_call: TRBJ2-5; clone_size: -; cdr3_nt: TGTGCCAGTAGTATTGCAGAGACCCAGTACTTC; cdr3_aa: CASSIAETQYF
v_call: TRBV7-2; d_call: TRBD2; j_call: TRBJ2-5; clone_size: -; cdr3_nt: TGTGCCAGCAGCCAAGGAGCGGGATTCGGGGAGACCCAGTACTTC; cdr3_aa: CASSQGAGFGETQYF
v_call: TRBV11-2; d_call: -; j_call: TRBJ2-7; clone_size: -; cdr3_nt: TGTGCCAGCAGCTCAGACAGTTGGGCCGACGCCAGACTTTCCTTC; cdr3_aa: CASSSDSWADARLSF
v_call: TRBV9; d_call: TRBD2; j_call: TRBJ2-2; clone_size: -; cdr3_nt: TGTGCCAGCAGCGTAGCTACCAGCGGGAGGACCGGGGAGCTGTTTTTT; cdr3_aa: CASSVATSGRTGELFF
v_call: TRBV5-4; d_call: TRBD2; j_call: TRBJ2-1; clone_size: -; cdr3_nt: TGTGCCAGCAGCTTAGGGACTAGCGGGACGAAGGAGCAGTTCTTC; cdr3_aa: CASSLGTSGTKEQFF
v_call: TRBV2; d_call: TRBD1; j_call: TRBJ2-1; clone_size: -; cdr3_nt: TGTGCCAGCAGAGTCCCGGGACAGGGAACGGGGACTTACAATGAGCAGTTCTTC; cdr3_aa: CASRVPGQGTGTYNEQFF
v_call: TRBV10-3; d_call: -; j_call: TRBJ2-5; clone_size: -; cdr3_nt: TGTGCCATCAGTGGTGGGGGGCGCATAGAGACCCAGTACTTC; cdr3_aa: CAISGGGRIETQYF
v_call: TRBV4-2; d_call: -; j_call: TRBJ1-5; clone_size: -; cdr3_nt: TGTGCCAGCAGCCAAGATGGTCCCCGCGACACAAGCCGGCATCAGCCCCAGCATTTT; cdr3_aa: CASSQDGPRDTSRHQPQHF
v_call: TRBV7-2; d_call: -; j_call: TRBJ1-6; clone_size: -; cdr3_nt: TGTGCCAGCAGCTTTCAGGAAACCCTCCACTTT; cdr3_aa: CASSFQETLHF
v_call: TRBV7-9; d_call: TRBD2; j_call: TRBJ2-7; clone_size: -; cdr3_nt: TGTGCCAGCAGCTTAGTGGACGGGAGGGCGGGAGAGCAGTACTTC; cdr3_aa: CASSLVDGRAGEQYF
v_call: TRBV27; d_call: -; j_call: TRBJ2-5; clone_size: -; cdr3_nt: TGTGCCAGCAGTTTCCGCCAAGAGACCCAGTACTTC; cdr3_aa: CASSFRQETQYF
v_call: TRBV19; d_call: TRBD1; j_call: TRBJ1-5; clone_size: few; cdr3_nt: TGTGCCAGTACCTCAGGGCCAGGGGGCGTTCAGCCCCAGCATTTT; cdr3_aa: CASTSGPGGVQPQHF
v_call: TRBV5-1; d_call: -; j_call: TRBJ2-7; clone_size: few; cdr3_nt: TGCGCCACCCCAACATCTAATACCCACGAGCAGTACTTC; cdr3_aa: CATPTSNTHEQYF
v_call: TRBV4-2; d_call: -; j_call: TRBJ1-2; clone_size: once; cdr3_nt: TGTGCCAGCAGCCAAGAGAGAGAAAACTATGGCTACACCTTC; cdr3_aa: CASSQERENYGYTF
v_call: TRBV14; d_call: TRBD1; j_call: TRBJ1-5; clone_size: -; cdr3_nt: TGTGCCAGCAGCCAAGATCCAAGGCTGACAGGGAGTCAGCCCCAGCATTTT; cdr3_aa: CASSQDPRLTGSQPQHF
v_call: TRBV29-1; d_call: -; j_call: TRBJ2-1; clone_size: -; cdr3_nt: TGCAGCGTTATCCTCCGGCGGGGGCAGTTCTTC; cdr3_aa: CSVILRRGQFF
v_call: TRBV7-2; d_call: -; j_call: TRBJ1-5; clone_size: few; cdr3_nt: TGTGCCAGCAGCGTCAGGGTAGGACAGCCCCAGCATTTT; cdr3_aa: CASSVRVGQPQHF
v_call: TRBV5-3; d_call: -; j_call: TRBJ2-3; clone_size: once; cdr3_nt: TGTGCCAGAAGCAACACTAGCTATACGCAGTATTTT; cdr3_aa: CARSNTSYTQYF
v_call: TRBV23-1; d_call: TRBD1; j_call: TRBJ2-7; clone_size: -; cdr3_nt: TGCGCCAGCGGGACCGGGACAGGGGACGAGCAGTACTTC; cdr3_aa: CASGTGTGDEQYF
v_call: TRBV21-1; d_call: -; j_call: TRBJ2-1; clone_size: -; cdr3_nt: TGTGCCAGCAGCAAAGGGGATGGGGTTTCCGAGCAGTTCTTC; cdr3_aa: CASSKGDGVSEQFF
v_call: TRBV10-1; d_call: -; j_call: TRBJ2-3; clone_size: once; cdr3_nt: TGCGCCAGCAGCAGCCAACCGACAGATACGCAGTATTTT; cdr3_aa: CASSSQPTDTQYF
v_call: TRBV4-2; d_call: -; j_call: TRBJ2-1; clone_size: -; cdr3_nt: TGTGCCAGCAGCCAAGGGCGGGTAAATTATGAGCAGTTCTTC; cdr3_aa: CASSQGRVNYEQFF
v_call: TRBV5-4; d_call: TRBD1; j_call: TRBJ1-2; clone_size: many; cdr3_nt: TGTGCCAGCAGCTTGGGGGCCAGGGGGGCTAACTATGGCTACACCTTC; cdr3_aa: CASSLGARGANYGYTF
v_call: TRBV6-6; d_call: -; j_call: TRBJ2-7; clone_size: -; cdr3_nt: TGTGCCAGCAGTTACTCTGGTGCCTACGAGCAGTACTTC; cdr3_aa: CASSYSGAYEQYF
v_call: TRBV5-1; d_call: -; j_call: TRBJ2-2; clone_size: once; cdr3_nt: TGCGCCAGCAGCTTGGCCCAGGTTGGGGACACCGGGGAGCTGTTTTTT; cdr3_aa: CASSLAQVGDTGELFF
v_call: TRBV27; d_call: -; j_call: TRBJ2-2; clone_size: -; cdr3_nt: TGTGCCAGCAATCACGGGGAGCTGTTTTTT; cdr3_aa: CASNHGELFF
v_call: TRBV18; d_call: TRBD2; j_call: TRBJ2-3; clone_size: -; cdr3_nt: TGTGCCAGCTCCCAACTAGCGGGAGGGTCCTCCGTTGATACGCAGTATTTT; cdr3_aa: CASSQLAGGSSVDTQYF
v_call: TRBV28; d_call: TRBD1; j_call: TRBJ2-3; clone_size: -; cdr3_nt: TGTGCCAGCAGTTTGTGGCAGGGGGTAGCAGCAGATACGCAGTATTTT; cdr3_aa: CASSLWQGVAADTQYF
v_call: TRBV24-1; d_call: TRBD2; j_call: TRBJ2-3; clone_size: -; cdr3_nt: TGTGCCACCAGTGATGGGCTAGCGGGAGGGCCAAATACGCAGTATTTT; cdr3_aa: CATSDGLAGGPNTQYF
v_call: TRBV19; d_call: -; j_call: TRBJ2-5; clone_size: -; cdr3_nt: TGTGCCACCTCGGGGCTATGGGCGGAGACCCAGTACTTC; cdr3_aa: CATSGLWAETQYF
v_call: TRBV19; d_call: TRBD2; j_call: TRBJ2-2; clone_size: -; cdr3_nt: TGTGCCAGTACCACAGATAAAAGGACTAGCGGGAGGGCAAGCACCGGGGAGCTGTTTTTT; cdr3_aa: CASTTDKRTSGRASTGELFF
v_call: TRBV6-1; d_call: TRBD1; j_call: TRBJ1-4; clone_size: -; cdr3_nt: TGTGCCAGCAGTGAAGGGGGGACAGCCGGAGAAAAACTGTTTTTT; cdr3_aa: CASSEGGTAGEKLFF
v_call: TRBV7-8; d_call: -; j_call: TRBJ2-1; clone_size: -; cdr3_nt: TGTGCCAGCAGCTTAGATGGGGTATCCTACAATGAGCAGTTCTTC; cdr3_aa: CASSLDGVSYNEQFF
v_call: TRBV5-6; d_call: TRBD1; j_call: TRBJ2-7; clone_size: once; cdr3_nt: TGTGCCAGCAGCTTGGCCCTGGCAGGGGGCTACGAGCAGTACTTC; cdr3_aa: CASSLALAGGYEQYF